This T cell receptor beta chain was documented in a study of blood T cell repertoires in COVID-19. Overall study: Spain, Italy and the United States supplied samples that represented acute and convalescent COVID-19. Nucleic acid was either cDNA or gDNA, and it came from T cells, B-cell-depleted T cells, or PBMCs.

Germline CDR1 is LGHDT and CDR2 is YNNKEL (reference sequence). The CDR3 length is 15 residues. V lost 4 bases and J lost 2, with 15 bases in between. The count of this clone is one. Methods used by the authors: Quantification of nucleated cells was approximated via reference gene primer amplification. The protocol was immunoSEQ multiplex PCR, while the TCRdb copy is restricted to in-frame clones and leaves out a portion. V, J and clone size derive from that table, while D and trimming were established from the DNA sequence. Of 220,000 or so clones detected, 80% to 85% appear once; the ten largest clones hold roughly 8.2%.

The material sequenced was peripheral blood. This receptor was identified in a woman of 80 years or more with COVID-19, enrolled during active disease. V is TRBV3-1 (or the pseudogene TRBV3-2) and J is TRBJ2-7; D remains ambiguous. This chain's CDR3 is CASSPWARSTYEQYF. The CDR3 nucleotides are TGTGCCAGCAGCCCTTGGGCCCGGTCCACCTACGAGCAGTACTTC.